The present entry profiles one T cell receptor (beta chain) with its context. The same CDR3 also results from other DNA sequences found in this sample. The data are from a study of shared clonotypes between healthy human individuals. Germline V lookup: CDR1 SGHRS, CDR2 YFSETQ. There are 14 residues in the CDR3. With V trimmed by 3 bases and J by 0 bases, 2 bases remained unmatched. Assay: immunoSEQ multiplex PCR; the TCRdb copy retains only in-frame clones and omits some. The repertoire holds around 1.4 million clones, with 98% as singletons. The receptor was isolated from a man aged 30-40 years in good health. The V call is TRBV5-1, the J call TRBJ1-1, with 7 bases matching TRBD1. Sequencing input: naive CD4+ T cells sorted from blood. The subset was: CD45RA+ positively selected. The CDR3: CASSSGQLNTEAFF. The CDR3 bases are TGCGCCAGCAGCTCGGGACAGCTGAACACTGAAGCTTTCTTT.